The clone carrying this T cell receptor beta chain is a singleton in its sample. The CDR3 is made up of 14 amino acids. Germline V gene data show CDR1 as SGHRS and CDR2 as YFSETQ. The germline V and J ends were trimmed by 3 bases and 8 bases, with 12 bases remaining between them. This entry belongs to a study of T cells in narcolepsy. TCRdb's table, derived via immunoSEQ multiplex PCR, lists solely in-frame clones and lacks some. Among about 27,000 clones listed, approximately 89% were seen once. The chain uses TRBV5-1 and TRBJ1-6; D gene ambiguous. The source of this sequence is a human donor with narcolepsy. The specimen sequenced was CD45RA- memory CD4+ T cells from PBMCs. The CDR3, as DNA: TGCGCCAGCAGCTACCGGCTCCCGGATTCACCCCTCCACTTT. Translating gives CASSYRLPDSPLHF.